This record looks at one TCR beta chain sequence and its context. This clone occurred a few times. It has no known antigen specificity. No base qualities exist here, and no much larger clone lies one base off it. The data were taken from a study of T cell responses to AZD1222 COVID-19 vaccine (dated by TCRdb to the early 2020s). Concerning the study at large: A total of just over 230 trial participants underwent TCR sequencing, of whom some 210 received two doses of AZD1222 and approximately 25 received two doses of the MenACWY control vaccine. Trial participants were enrolled by age into 18-55, 56-69 and 70-plus year subgroups, with about 150, 27 and 61 TCR-sequenced participants respectively.

Beyond this particular receptor, the publication reports: Vaccine-associated CD4 TCRs spanned the whole spike protein, with dominant responses in regions 160-218 and 743-854. A significant rise in spike-specific TCR breadth and depth was observed after two AZD1222 doses relative to day 0 and relative to MenACWY recipients. Nearly half of unique spike-specific TCRs reportedly recognized epitopes outside regions mutated in the B.1.351 and B.1.1.7 variants. In the small 56-69-year group, the increase in depth fell short of significance, most likely because of low power. Most participants were white British and females outnumbered males, and the authors suggested that clonal diversity may have been underestimated. Conclusions about previously exposed vaccinees were limited because only six AZD1222 recipients were SARS-CoV-2 seropositive at baseline. Because no day 14 peak-response samples were available, the repertoires could be characterized only after the peak T cell response.

The CDR3 regions of human TCRbeta chains were analyzed by immunosequencing. On the study's bioinformatics: TCRs in the repertoires were matched against a reference library of SARS-CoV-2-specific TCRs that had been generated with the MIRA antigen-specificity platform. Breadth was defined as the fraction of unique TCRs that were SARS-CoV-2-associated. Depth was defined as the fraction of total T cells that were SARS-CoV-2-associated. Using the MIRA data, each spike-specific TCR was assigned both to the spike region to which the TCR was reactive and to a CD4 or CD8 class. Log10-transformed breadth and depth values were compared by one-way ANOVA with Sidak's multiple comparisons tests. In TCRdb, the immuneACCESS table is reduced to in-frame sequences with V and J assigned. These tables do not hold every clone; where another copy was compared, an unresolved V gene accounts for under half, and the others remain unexplained. That table furnishes V, J and clone size, whereas the DNA furnished D and trimming. In all, the sample holds fewer than 150,000 clones, and about 89% of those were seen once. Roughly a tenth of the sample is in the top ten clones.

The sample's time point label, in plain terms: about 28 days (+/-7) after the second vaccine dose. AZD1222 recipients with second doses at about 4 weeks or about 12 weeks were pooled, because spike-specific TCR depth and breadth did not differ between schedules. Vaccinee samples came from UK trials COV001 and COV002, including a single-blind randomized controlled phase 2/3 trial of AZD1222 (ChAdOx1 nCoV-19) in healthy adults. For TCRbeta chain sequencing, PBMC samples were collected from trial participants at day 0 and at day 28 after the second dose. The CDR3 sequence holds 13 residues, the cysteine and phenylalanine included. The read is trimmed to its CDR3 DNA, 39 bases read in frame from base 1. CDR1 and CDR2, per the germline V gene, are MNHNS and SASEGT. Relative to germline, V is 0 bases shorter and J is 4 bases shorter, with 6 bases between their ends.

The starting material was peripheral blood, obtained 28 days after the second AZD1222 dose. The chain was built from TRBV6-1 and TRBJ1-2, with an unclear D gene assignment. The receptor comes from an adult who received the AZD1222 COVID-19 vaccine. The CDR3 in this case is CASSEAGFYGYTF. The DNA reads TGTGCCAGCAGTGAAGCGGGGTTCTATGGCTACACCTTC.